A single sample gave rise to the 25 T cell receptor beta chains below, sequenced in a study of vaccination and CD4 T cells after COVID-19. An Oncomine TCR Beta short-read assay was used to sequence the DNA from cultured CD4+ T cells. TCRdb called the PCR reads again in MiXCR, with one record for every CDR3 protein. Of roughly 20,000 distinct CDR3 sequences listed, approximately 78% are singletons. As for treatment: roughly 11-day PBMC culture with coronavirus spike peptide pools or control peptides (ViraFEST assay). Their antigen targets remain unknown. Sample: CD4+ T cells from blood, cultured in vitro, taken after SARS-CoV-2 vaccination. The receptors were gathered from a human donor who received a COVID-19 vaccine.

The CDR3 is CASSPGQYMNTEAFF. In DNA form, the CDR3 reads TGTGCCAGCAGCCCCGGACAGTACATGAACACTGAAGCTTTCTTT. The chain couples TRBV7-6 to TRBJ1-1, with a possible D match to TRBD1 (6 bases). V shed 5 bases and J shed 0 bases, with 13 bases lying between them. CDR1 and CDR2 from the germline V gene are SGHVS and FNYEAQ. The CDR3 is 15 amino acids.

This clonotype was seen just once. The V call is TRBV7-3, the J call TRBJ1-1; no clear D. The ends were cut back, 1 base at V and 1 base at J, with 10 bases in the middle. The CDR3 extends over 15 amino acids. Germline lookup yields CDR1 SGHTA and CDR2 FQGTGA. This CDR3 is CASSLIKLRNTEAFF. The CDR3 DNA reads as TGTGCCAGCAGCTTAATCAAATTGAGGAACACTGAAGCTTTCTTT.

V usage is TRBV27 and J usage is TRBJ1-5; 10 positions agree with TRBD1. V shed 3 bases and J 7 bases; nucleotides not matched to a gene: 3. CDR3 length equals 14 residues. Germline CDR1 reads MNHEY; CDR2 reads SMNVEV (reference sequence). CDR3 nucleotides: TGTGCCAGCAGTTTGACAGGGGGCCACCAGCCCCAGCATTTT. This sequence encodes CASSLTGGHQPQHF.

The CDR3 DNA reads as TGTGCCAGCAGACTCAGGTTTCGACAGGGCGGGACTGAAGCTTTCTTT. Translating it yields CASRLRFRQGGTEAFF. V is TRBV6-1 and J is TRBJ1-1, with 7 bases matching TRBD1. Germline assignment: CDR1 MNHNS and CDR2 SASEGT. The CDR3 is 16 amino acids. The V and J ends lost 6 bases and 5 bases, in that order; junction bases with no gene match: 15.

The chain joins TRBV20-1 to TRBJ2-5; D might be TRBD2 (7 bases). This CDR3 has 15 amino acids. Germline V gene lookup returns CDR1 DFQATT and CDR2 SNEGSKA (reference sequence). Between the trimmed V and J ends, which lost 6 bases and 0 bases, there was a span of 17 bases. CDR3 amino acids: CSALGGGGNQETQYF. CDR3 nucleotide sequence: TGCAGTGCCCTGGGGGGCGGGGGAAACCAAGAGACCCAGTACTTC.

This chain links TRBV5-4 with TRBJ1-2, with a weak D call TRBD1 (6 bases). In germline, CDR1 is SGHNT, CDR2 YYREEE (reference sequence). CDR3 length: 16 residues. V was cut by 2 bases and J by 1 base, with 15 bases left in between. CDR3 in amino acids: CASSFGQPIVNYGYTF. CDR3 in DNA: TGTGCCAGCAGCTTTGGACAGCCGATCGTTAACTATGGCTACACCTTC. The variable domain in full, completed from reference TRBV5-4 and TRBJ1-2, reads ETGVTQSPTHLIKTRGQQVTLRCSSQSGHNTVSWYQQALGQGPQFIFQYYREEENGRGNFPPRFSGLQFPNYSSELNVNALELDDSALYLCASSFGQPIVNYGYTFGSGTRLTVV.

The J gene is TRBJ1-1, the V gene TRBV7-6, with D possibly TRBD1 on 5 matching bases. V was clipped by 6 bases and J by 4 bases, with 15 bases between them. Germline assignment: CDR1 SGHVS and CDR2 FNYEAQ. The CDR3 has 14 amino acids. CDR3 sequence (DNA): TGTGCCAGCAGTCTAGATGGGGGGGGCACTGAAGCTTTCTTT. Protein: CASSLDGGGTEAFF.

The chain is built from TRBV2 and TRBJ2-1; 12 positions match TRBD2. The CDR3 covers 15 residues. The V and J ends lost 5 bases and 4 bases, in that order; junction bases with no gene match: 3. Germline CDR1 reads SNHLY; CDR2 reads FYNNEI. The CDR3 DNA reads as TGTGCCAGCAGTAAACTAGCGGGGGGATACAATGAGCAGTTCTTC. Translation gives CASSKLAGGYNEQFF.

The genes are TRBV6-1 and TRBJ1-2; D gene ambiguous. The CDR3 consists of 15 residues. Germline values: CDR1 MNHNS, CDR2 SASEGT. V was pared by 2 bases and J by 3 bases, with 13 bases between. The CDR3 DNA follows: TGTGCCAGCAGTGAACCTCCTTTGATTCACTATGGCTACACCTTC. Its translation is CASSEPPLIHYGYTF.

The chain couples TRBV12-3 or TRBV12-4 to TRBJ1-5, with unresolved D. This CDR3 has 14 amino acids. V was pared by 6 bases and J by 7 bases, with 16 bases between. CDR3 residues: CASRPDPFGQPQHF. The CDR3 DNA reads as TGTGCCAGCAGGCCGGACCCCTTTGGGCAGCCCCAGCATTTT.

V usage is TRBV20-1 and J usage is TRBJ1-5; 12 positions match TRBD1. CDR3 length equals 17 residues. Germline trimming cut 7 bases from V and 1 base from J; bases unmatched to any gene: 11. Germline V gene data show CDR1 as DFQATT and CDR2 as SNEGSKA (reference sequence). DNA for the CDR3: TGCAGTGTTCCTGGGACAGGGGGCGTGGGCAGCAATCAGCCCCAGCATTTT. Its translation is CSVPGTGGVGSNQPQHF.

The chain employs TRBV7-9 and TRBJ1-2; TRBD1 agrees at 8 bases. The CDR3 sequence is 16 residues long. The V gene's germline CDR1 is SEHNR and CDR2 FQNEAQ (reference sequence). V shed 4 bases and J 3 bases; nucleotides not matched to a gene: 10. CDR3 amino acids: CASSSLPMTGDYGYTF. The CDR3 bases are TGTGCCAGCAGCTCCTTACCCATGACAGGGGACTATGGCTACACCTTC.

The chain combines TRBV20-1 with TRBJ2-2; no reliable D call. Germline CDR1 reads DFQATT; CDR2 reads SNEGSKA (reference sequence). The CDR3 is 13 residues long. V lost 3 bases, J lost 1 base, and 6 bases lay in between. In DNA form, the CDR3 reads TGCAGTGCTAGTAAGGGGAACACCGGGGAGCTGTTTTTT. This gives the protein CSASKGNTGELFF.

This sequence joins TRBV20-1 and TRBJ1-6; possible D gene TRBD1, 6 bases. Per the germline V gene, CDR1 is DFQATT and CDR2 is SNEGSKA (reference sequence). The V end was cut by 0 bases, the J end by 9 bases, with 24 bases between. CDR3 length: 18 amino acids. The CDR3 protein is CSAREPGTPTHYGSPLHF. For the CDR3, the DNA is TGCAGTGCTAGAGAACCCGGGACACCGACCCATTATGGTTCACCCCTCCACTTT.

V is TRBV19 and J is TRBJ1-2; D gene ambiguous. V shed 0 bases and J shed 5 bases, with 10 bases lying between them. There are 14 residues in the CDR3. The germline V gene has CDR1 LNHDA and CDR2 SQIVND (reference sequence). The CDR3 loop is CASSIDIYGYGYTF. As DNA, the CDR3 is TGTGCCAGTAGTATAGATATTTATGGGTATGGCTACACCTTC.

The chain uses TRBV6-1 and TRBJ1-2, with a possible D match to TRBD1 (5 bases). V was cut by 8 bases and J by 0 bases, with 13 bases left in between. This CDR3 is 14 amino acids long. Germline loops: CDR1 MNHNS, CDR2 SASEGT. This CDR3 reads CASQTVEANYGYTF. DNA of the CDR3: TGTGCCAGCCAGACAGTTGAAGCTAACTATGGCTACACCTTC.

This clonotype was observed once. This CDR3 reads CASSFGQRNTGELFF. The CDR3 bases are TGTGCCAGCAGTTTCGGTCAGAGAAACACCGGGGAGCTGTTTTTT. This rearrangement joins TRBV27 to TRBJ2-2; the D is unclear. Germline CDR1 reads MNHEY; CDR2 reads SMNVEV (reference sequence). V was cut by 3 bases and J by 2 bases, with 10 bases left in between. The CDR3 covers 15 residues.

This clonotype appeared a few times. The gene calls are TRBV25-1 and TRBJ1-1, with D possibly matching TRBD1 (6 bases). The CDR3 totals 13 residues. V was pared by 3 bases and J by 9 bases, with 14 bases between. CDR1 is MGHDK and CDR2 is SYGVNS in the germline V gene. The CDR3 reads CASSDVWTEKAFF. In DNA form, the CDR3 reads TGTGCCAGCAGTGATGTGTGGACAGAGAAAGCTTTCTTT. The full variable domain, its missing parts supplied by reference TRBV25-1 and TRBJ1-1, is EADIYQTPRYLVIGTGKKITLECSQTMGHDKMYWYQQDPGMELHLIHYSYGVNSTEKGDLSSESTVSRIRTEHFPLTLESARPSHTSQYLCASSDVWTEKAFFGQGTRLTVV.

This rearrangement joins TRBV6-1 to TRBJ1-2, with D maybe TRBD1 (6 bases). The V end was cut by 3 bases, the J end by 8 bases, with 13 bases between. The germline gives CDR1 MNHNS, CDR2 SASEGT. The CDR3 length is 13 residues. The CDR3 region is CASSEGNRVGYTF. The CDR3 region has the DNA TGTGCCAGCAGTGAGGGGAACAGGGTGGGCTACACCTTC.

The genes are TRBV30 and TRBJ2-5; tentatively, D is TRBD1 (6 bases). The CDR3 totals 16 residues. The V gene lost 4 bases and the J gene lost 4 bases, with 22 bases spanning the gap. Per the germline V gene, CDR1 is GTSNPN and CDR2 is SVGIG (reference sequence). This CDR3 reads CAWKGSMGAWRETQYF. Here the CDR3 DNA reads TGTGCCTGGAAGGGGTCAATGGGGGCCTGGCGAGAGACCCAGTACTTC.

The table lists this clonotype with a count of one. The chain uses TRBV30 and TRBJ1-3; a possible D gene is TRBD1 (5 bases). The CDR3 spans 14 residues. Germline V gene data show CDR1 as GTSNPN and CDR2 as SVGIG (reference sequence). Here the CDR3 DNA reads TGTGCTATTAAAAGGGGTGCTTCTGGAAACACCATATATTTT. The encoded protein is CAIKRGASGNTIYF. The entire variable domain, with the rest obtained from reference TRBV30 and TRBJ1-3, is as follows: SQTIHQWPATLVQPVGSPLSLECTVEGTSNPNLYWYRQAAGRGLQLLFYSVGIGQISSEVPQNLSASRPQDRQFILSSKKLLLSDSGFYLCAIKRGASGNTIYFGEGSWLTVV.

This clonotype appeared once. The gene calls are TRBV19 and TRBJ2-7; D gene unclear. This CDR3 has 13 amino acids. V was pared by 6 bases and J by 2 bases, with 11 bases between. Germline V lookup: CDR1 LNHDA, CDR2 SQIVND (reference sequence). Written as DNA, the CDR3 is TGTGCCAGTAGCGAGGACGTGGCCTACGAGCAGTACTTC. This codes for CASSEDVAYEQYF.

The V and J genes are TRBV19 and TRBJ2-2; possibly TRBD1 for D (6 bases). The CDR3 has 13 residues. Trimming shortened V by 5 bases and J by 6 bases, and 10 bases separated the two germline ends. Germline V CDR1 and CDR2: LNHDA, SQIVND (reference sequence). The DNA of the CDR3 is TGTGCCAGTAGTCGCAGGGGCGCCGGGGAGCTGTTTTTT. Its protein product is CASSRRGAGELFF.

This chain uses TRBV21-1 with TRBJ1-5; no DNA check was done on the table's D call, TRBD1. TRBV21-1 is noted as a pseudogene. This CDR3 comprises 16 residues. The CDR3 reads CASSKVQGGKFQPQHF. The CDR3 bases are TGTGCCAGCAGCAAAGTACAGGGGGGGAAGTTTCAGCCCCAGCATTTT.

V is TRBV5-4 and J is TRBJ1-1, with 8 bases fitting TRBD1. Trimming cost V 4 bases and J 5 bases; bases outside gene matches: 13. The CDR3 extends over 16 amino acids. The germline V gene has CDR1 SGHNT and CDR2 YYREEE (reference sequence). The CDR3: CASSALGSGGLTEAFF. CDR3 DNA sequence: TGTGCCAGCAGCGCCCTAGGGTCAGGGGGCTTGACTGAAGCTTTCTTT.